These 10 T cell receptor beta chains were all obtained from the same sample, sequenced in a study of blood T cells in healthy people across ages. The authors ran a second PCR of roughly 6 to 12 cycles using a sample-barcoded 5' primer and a J-beta primer mix. TCRdb passed the 5' RACE reads through MiXCR, listing each CDR3 protein once. Here the sample spans some 800,000 distinct CDR3 sequences, just under 25% being singletons. A further study also used this sample, focusing on T cells of mothers and their children.

The material sequenced was blood. All receptors come from a boy aged 10-17 years in good health.

The rearrangement links TRBV4-2 to TRBJ2-2; D possibly matches TRBD1 or TRBD2 (5 bases each). CDR1 and CDR2 from the germline V gene are LGHNA and YNFKEQ. The V end was cut by 6 bases, the J end by 4 bases, with 9 bases between. The CDR3 totals 13 residues. CDR3 sequence: CASSEGRTGELFF. The CDR3 nucleotides are TGTGCCAGCAGTGAGGGGCGCACCGGGGAGCTGTTTTTT.

This clonotype has more than one count but fewer than ten. The V call is TRBV10-3, the J call TRBJ2-5; TRBD1 agrees at 8 bases. CDR1 ENHRY and CDR2 SYGVKD come from the germline V gene. The length of the CDR3 is 12 residues. The junction had 10 bases not matched to a gene; V was cut back by 8 bases and J by 11 bases. CDR3 region: CAIGSDRERQYF. CDR3 coding DNA: TGTGCCATCGGCTCGGACAGGGAAAGGCAGTACTTC.

The chain employs TRBV24-1 and TRBJ2-1; 7 positions match TRBD2. This CDR3 region has 16 residues. J gave up 5 bases and V 8 bases, and 14 bases lay outside the gene matches. The germline CDR1 and CDR2 sequences are KGHDR and SFDVKD. CDR3: CATIPLWLADNNEQFF. As DNA, the CDR3 is TGTGCCACCATCCCCCTTTGGCTAGCGGATAACAATGAGCAGTTCTTC.

The chain is built from TRBV29-1 and TRBJ2-4; D unresolved. Germline CDR1 SQVTM, CDR2 ANQGSEA. V was trimmed by 1 base and J by 8 bases, leaving 12 bases between them. The CDR3 has 13 amino acids. The CDR3 DNA reads TGCAGCGTTGAAGGCCAGGAAACGGACATTCAGTACTTC. Protein sequence: CSVEGQETDIQYF.

V usage is TRBV5-6 and J usage is TRBJ1-4; a possible D gene is TRBD1 (5 bases). CDR1 is SGHDT, CDR2 YYEEEE, per germline. The CDR3 contains 12 residues. The V gene lost 4 bases and the J gene lost 6 bases, with 7 bases spanning the gap. The CDR3 DNA reads as TGTGCCAGCAGCGACAGATATGAAAAACTGTTTTTT. This codes for CASSDRYEKLFF.

This clonotype came up a few times. V gene TRBV28 combines with J gene TRBJ1-2; D is possibly TRBD1 (6 bases). This CDR3 is 15 amino acids long. The V gene's germline CDR1 is MDHEN and CDR2 SYDVKM. V lost 6 bases, J lost 7 bases, and 21 bases lay in between. The CDR3 region is CASRERGAVRGGYTF. Here the CDR3 DNA reads TGTGCCAGCAGAGAAAGGGGGGCAGTCAGAGGTGGCTACACCTTC.

Many counts were recorded for this clonotype. The chain has TRBV5-5 and TRBJ2-7; no definite D call. Germline CDR1 is SGHKS and CDR2 is YYEKEE (reference sequence). V lost 0 bases and J lost 6, with 10 bases in between. The length of the CDR3 is 13 residues. CDR3 nucleotide sequence: TGTGCCAGCAGCTTGGGACCGGGCGTCGAGCAGTACTTC. It codes for CASSLGPGVEQYF.

This clonotype was seen a few times. This rearrangement joins TRBV25-1 to TRBJ2-7, with D perhaps TRBD2 (6 bases). Trimming stripped 1 base from V and 0 bases from J, with 7 bases between. This CDR3 has 14 amino acids. Germline-derived CDR1 and CDR2 are MGHDK and SYGVNS. CDR3 DNA sequence: TGTGCCAGCAGTGAATGGGGACTCTCCTACGAGCAGTACTTC. Protein sequence: CASSEWGLSYEQYF.

This clonotype was observed a few times. The V gene is TRBV21-1, the J gene TRBJ2-5; TRBD1 is the table's D call, not checked against the DNA. TRBV21-1 represents a pseudogene. There are 17 residues in the CDR3. Written as DNA, the CDR3 is TGTGCCAGCAGCAAAGTTGGGGGACAGGGTATCCAAGAGACCCAGTACTTC. This translates into CASSKVGGQGIQETQYF.

This clonotype was counted at least ten times. The gene calls are TRBV6-2 or TRBV6-3 and TRBJ2-7; D is uncertain. Per germline, CDR1 MNHEY and CDR2 SVGEGT. The CDR3 loop spans 13 amino acids. The V end lost 2 bases, the J end lost 1 base, and 6 bases lay between the germline ends. CDR3 residues: CASSYGVSYEQYF. The CDR3 bases are TGTGCCAGCAGTTACGGGGTTTCCTACGAGCAGTACTTC.